Each of the 29 T cell receptor beta chains below was sequenced from the same sample in a study of early stage breast cancer tumors. The protocol was immunoSEQ multiplex PCR, while the TCRdb copy is restricted to in-frame clones and leaves out a portion. The table records some 58,000 clones, more than 60% of them present only once. The sequencing input was blood. These receptors all stem from a person aged 30 to 39 with breast cancer.

This chain links TRBV11-1 with TRBJ2-1; a possible D gene is TRBD2 (6 bases). This CDR3 is 16 amino acids long. Per the germline V gene, CDR1 is SGHAT and CDR2 is FQDESV (reference sequence). V shed 2 bases and J shed 5 bases, with 16 bases lying between them. The CDR3 sequence: CASSLTAGILNNEQFF. For the CDR3, the DNA is TGTGCCAGCAGCTTAACTGCGGGAATACTAAACAATGAGCAGTTCTTC.

With respect to this clone: Additional DNA sequences in this sample encode the identical CDR3. The chain combines TRBV6-5 with TRBJ2-7, with TRBD1 as a possible D gene (6 bases). There are 13 residues in the CDR3. V lost 0 bases to trimming and J lost 4 bases, with 7 bases between them. Looked up from germline, CDR1 is MNHEY and CDR2 is SVGAGI. The CDR3 protein is CASSYSRGYEQYF. The DNA of the CDR3 is TGTGCCAGCAGTTACTCGAGGGGGTACGAGCAGTACTTC.

The chain couples TRBV19 to TRBJ2-1; the match to TRBD2 covers 8 bases. Germline values: CDR1 LNHDA, CDR2 SQIVND (reference sequence). V lost 7 bases and J lost 4; bases outside the gene matches: 12. The CDR3 sequence is 16 residues long. CDR3 residues: CASTPPGSGKYNEQFF. CDR3 nucleotides: TGTGCCAGTACCCCACCCGGTAGCGGGAAGTACAATGAGCAGTTCTTC.

V usage is TRBV7-2 and J usage is TRBJ2-7, with TRBD2 matching over 7 bases. The CDR3 consists of 15 residues. The V gene's germline CDR1 is SGHTA and CDR2 FQGNSA. Trimming at V came to 3 bases and at J to 1 base, leaving 6 bases not matched to a gene. In nucleotides, the CDR3 is TGTGCCAGCAGCTTTGGCGGGGGAGAATCCTACGAGCAGTACTTC. Its protein product is CASSFGGGESYEQYF.

This CDR3 is CASSHALLAPGETQYF. The CDR3, as DNA: TGCGCCAGCAGCCACGCCCTATTAGCGCCCGGGGAGACCCAGTACTTC. This rearrangement joins TRBV4-1 to TRBJ2-5; the D gene is possibly TRBD2 (5 bases). Trimming pared 3 bases from V and 5 bases from J, leaving 19 bases between. The CDR3 runs 16 residues. CDR1 MGHRA and CDR2 YSYEKL come from the germline V gene.

This sequence joins TRBV25-1 and TRBJ1-4, with TRBD1 as a possible D gene (6 bases). The CDR3 sequence is 16 residues long. The V end was cut by 5 bases, the J end by 2 bases, with 15 bases between. CDR1 is MGHDK, CDR2 SYGVNS, per germline. The CDR3 protein is CASSKAGTSTNEKLFF. In nucleotides, the CDR3 is TGTGCCAGCAGTAAAGCCGGGACATCGACTAATGAAAAACTGTTTTTT.

V is TRBV19 and J is TRBJ1-1; 9 positions agree with TRBD1. The CDR3 runs to 12 residues. The junction had 4 bases not matched to a gene; V was cut back by 5 bases and J by 9 bases. Germline CDR1 is LNHDA and CDR2 is SQIVND (reference sequence). The CDR3: CASSPDRGKAFF. CDR3 DNA: TGTGCCAGTAGTCCGGACAGGGGAAAAGCTTTCTTT.

This chain uses TRBV11-3 with TRBJ1-1; 7 nucleotides align to TRBD1. CDR3 length: 13 residues. Germline CDR1 SGHNT, CDR2 YENEEA. The junction had 5 bases not matched to a gene; V was cut back by 5 bases and J by 5 bases. The CDR3 loop reads CASSTQGGTEAFF. CDR3 DNA: TGTGCCAGCAGCACTCAGGGGGGAACTGAAGCTTTCTTT. The variable domain in full, with the rest retrieved from reference TRBV11-3 and TRBJ1-1, is EAGVVQSPRYKIIEKKQPVAFWCNPISGHNTLYWYLQNLGQGPELLIRYENEEAVDDSQLPKDRFSAERLKGVDSTLKIQPAELGDSAVYLCASSTQGGTEAFFGQGTRLTVV.

This rearrangement joins TRBV15 to TRBJ2-1; possible D gene TRBD2, 6 bases. Looked up from germline, CDR1 is LNHNV and CDR2 is YYDKDF (reference sequence). This CDR3 comprises 15 residues. The ends were cut back, 0 bases at V and 6 bases at J, with 12 bases in the middle. The CDR3 DNA follows: TGTGCCACCAGCAGAGATGCGATGGGAGGCAATGAGCAGTTCTTC. Translation: CATSRDAMGGNEQFF.

V gene TRBV4-1 combines with J gene TRBJ2-5, with 9 positions matching TRBD2. Trimming took 1 base from V and 1 from J; bases not matched to a gene: 10. This CDR3 comprises 18 residues. The germline V gene encodes CDR1 MGHRA and CDR2 YSYEKL. The CDR3 coding sequence is TGCGCCAGCAGCCAAGTGGGGCCAGGGACTAGCCGCCAAGAGACCCAGTACTTC. Its translation is CASSQVGPGTSRQETQYF.

The chain links TRBV7-2 to TRBJ1-5; D is unresolved. V was trimmed by 2 bases and J by 7 bases, leaving 12 bases between them. The CDR3 runs 14 residues. The germline V gene has CDR1 SGHTA and CDR2 FQGNSA. The CDR3 DNA sequence: TGTGCCAGCAGCTTAAGCGGCATCGGCCAGCCCCAGCATTTT. It translates to CASSLSGIGQPQHF.

The rearrangement joins TRBV14 to TRBJ2-7; 8 bases agree with TRBD2. Germline V CDR1 and CDR2: SGHDN, FVKESK. The CDR3 sequence is 16 residues long. V trimming: 0 bases; J trimming: 7 bases; junction bases outside the gene matches: 11. The CDR3 protein is CASSQDVGLATQEQYF. As DNA, the CDR3 is TGTGCCAGCAGCCAAGATGTCGGACTAGCAACGCAGGAGCAGTACTTC.

The chain's CDR3 is CASSFGTGNQPQHF. The CDR3 DNA reads as TGTGCCAGCAGTTTTGGTACGGGCAATCAGCCCCAGCATTTT. V gene TRBV27 combines with J gene TRBJ1-5, with D unresolved. V lost 3 bases to trimming and J lost 2 bases, with 8 bases between them. Germline-derived CDR1 and CDR2 are MNHEY and SMNVEV (reference sequence). The CDR3 runs 14 residues.

This clone was seen once. The chain uses TRBV27 and TRBJ2-1; D uncertain. Germline CDR1 MNHEY, CDR2 SMNVEV (reference sequence). CDR3 length: 15 amino acids. V was cut by 5 bases and J by 3 bases, with 14 bases left in between. Here the CDR3 DNA reads TGTGCCAGCAGTGTTCAGGTTTCTCTCTACAATGAGCAGTTCTTC. Translation gives CASSVQVSLYNEQFF.

The chain is built from TRBV7-8 and TRBJ2-5; TRBD2 matches at 11 bases. Trimming cost V 2 bases and J 2 bases; bases outside gene matches: 1. The CDR3 has 15 residues. The germline CDR1 and CDR2 sequences are SGHVS and FQNEAQ. CDR3 sequence: CASSLRLAGQETQYF. CDR3 bases: TGTGCCAGCAGCTTACGACTAGCGGGACAAGAGACCCAGTACTTC.

The rearrangement links TRBV2 to TRBJ2-1, with TRBD2 matching 13 bases. The CDR3 runs to 15 residues. The J segment lost 7 bases and the V segment lost 6 bases, leaving 6 bases of the junction unmatched. The germline V gene has CDR1 SNHLY and CDR2 FYNNEI. CDR3 region: CASRGLAGVYNEQFF. As DNA, the CDR3 is TGTGCCAGCAGAGGACTAGCGGGAGTCTATAATGAGCAGTTCTTC.

The chain combines TRBV30 with TRBJ2-1; tentative D call: TRBD1 (6 bases). The germline V and J ends were trimmed by 1 base and 8 bases, with 18 bases remaining between them. The CDR3 has 15 amino acids. Per the germline V gene, CDR1 is GTSNPN and CDR2 is SVGIG (reference sequence). In nucleotides, the CDR3 is TGTGCCTGGAGTGCCCTGATGGGCAGGGGCGATGAGCAGTTCTTC. It specifies CAWSALMGRGDEQFF.

The rearrangement links TRBV7-2 to TRBJ2-2; 11 bases are a match to TRBD1. The germline CDR1 and CDR2 sequences are SGHTA and FQGNSA. V shed 3 bases and J 7 bases; nucleotides not matched to a gene: 1. The CDR3 has 14 residues. The CDR3 region is CASSLGQGVGELFF. CDR3 nucleotides: TGTGCCAGCAGCTTGGGACAGGGGGTCGGGGAGCTGTTTTTT.

This chain uses TRBV11-2 with TRBJ1-5; 7 bases match TRBD1. J was trimmed by 4 bases and V by 7 bases; bases with no gene match: 10. This CDR3 region has 15 residues. Germline V gene sequence: CDR1 SGHAT, CDR2 FQNNGV. The CDR3 loop is CASTLTGTVNQPQHF. CDR3 sequence (DNA): TGTGCCAGCACACTTACCGGGACAGTTAATCAGCCCCAGCATTTT. The complete variable domain, with remaining parts taken from reference TRBV11-2 and TRBJ1-5, reads EAGVAQSPRYKIIEKRQSVAFWCNPISGHATLYWYQQILGQGPKLLIQFQNNGVVDDSQLPKDRFSAERLKGVDSTLKIQPAKLEDSAVYLCASTLTGTVNQPQHFGDGTRLSIL.

The chain is built from TRBV7-6 and TRBJ2-1; TRBD1 is a possible D gene (5 bases). The CDR3 length is 14 residues. CDR1 SGHVS and CDR2 FNYEAQ come from the germline V gene. V was shortened by 2 bases and J by 4 bases, with 9 bases between the two germline ends. CDR3 residues: CASSLRGLYNEQFF. The CDR3 DNA is TGTGCCAGCAGCTTAAGGGGCCTGTACAATGAGCAGTTCTTC.

The chain recombines TRBV9 with TRBJ2-7; TRBD2 agrees at 11 bases. Looked up from germline, CDR1 is SGDLS and CDR2 is YYNGEE. The CDR3 has 16 amino acids. Trimming removed 4 bases from V and 6 bases from J; junction bases left unmatched: 12. This chain's CDR3 is CASSPLAGGPTTEQYF. CDR3 nucleotides: TGTGCCAGCAGCCCCCTAGCGGGAGGCCCTACTACCGAGCAGTACTTC.

The CDR3 DNA reads as TGTGCCAGCAGTGGGGGAGCCTCGGGCGAAAAACTGTTTTTT. It encodes CASSGGASGEKLFF. The chain uses TRBV27 and TRBJ1-4, with D tentatively TRBD1 (5 bases). This CDR3 is 14 amino acids long. Germline V gene sequence: CDR1 MNHEY, CDR2 SMNVEV (reference sequence). V was clipped by 5 bases and J by 8 bases, with 15 bases between them.

The rearrangement uses TRBV19 and TRBJ2-1; 10 nucleotides match TRBD2. CDR3 length: 16 residues. Germline assignment: CDR1 LNHDA and CDR2 SQIVND (reference sequence). V shed 4 bases and J 7 bases; nucleotides not matched to a gene: 10. This chain's CDR3 is CASSTPLAGEGNEQFF. CDR3 sequence (DNA): TGTGCCAGTAGTACGCCGCTAGCGGGAGAGGGGAATGAGCAGTTCTTC. Based on the CDR3 plus reference TRBV19 and TRBJ2-1, the full variable domain is DGGITQSPKYLFRKEGQNVTLSCEQNLNHDAMYWYRQDPGQGLRLIYYSQIVNDFQKGDIAEGYSVSREKKESFPLTVTSAQKNPTAFYLCASSTPLAGEGNEQFFGPGTRLTVL.

The CDR3 sequence is CASSLNTGGPSGYTF. CDR3 nucleotides: TGTGCCAGCAGCCTCAATACAGGGGGCCCGAGCGGCTACACCTTC. The rearrangement links TRBV2 to TRBJ1-2; TRBD1 agrees at 9 bases. The germline V gene encodes CDR1 SNHLY and CDR2 FYNNEI. Trimming removed 6 bases from V and 8 bases from J; junction bases left unmatched: 13. This CDR3 spans 15 amino acids.

V and J are TRBV9 and TRBJ2-1, with TRBD2 identical over 7 bases. Germline V gives CDR1 SGDLS, CDR2 YYNGEE. This CDR3 comprises 13 residues. The trim removed 4 bases at V and 9 bases at J, leaving 7 bases unmatched. CDR3 residues: CASSKRDPAEQFF. The CDR3 DNA reads TGTGCCAGCAGCAAGCGGGACCCAGCTGAGCAGTTCTTC.

The chain employs TRBV5-4 and TRBJ2-5; 10 nucleotides match TRBD2. CDR1 and CDR2 (germline): SGHNT, YYREEE (reference sequence). This CDR3 has 14 residues. The V gene end was trimmed by 5 bases and the J gene end by 5 bases; junction bases not matched to a gene: 6. This CDR3 reads CASSPGTSAETQYF. In DNA, the CDR3 is TGTGCCAGCAGTCCCGGGACTAGCGCCGAGACCCAGTACTTC.

The chain has TRBV9 and TRBJ1-5, with D unclear. Germline V gene sequence: CDR1 SGDLS, CDR2 YYNGEE. The CDR3 has 13 amino acids. The germline V and J ends were trimmed by 2 bases and 3 bases, with 6 bases remaining between them. The DNA of the CDR3 is TGTGCCAGCAGCGTCGGGTCCAATCAGCCCCAGCATTTT. Protein: CASSVGSNQPQHF.

V and J are TRBV7-9 and TRBJ1-2; D is unclear. The V gene's germline CDR1 is SEHNR and CDR2 FQNEAQ (reference sequence). V shed 6 bases and J shed 1 base, with 18 bases lying between them. The CDR3 totals 16 residues. The CDR3 spells CASSLIRLPVNYGYTF. CDR3 nucleotide sequence: TGTGCCAGCAGTCTGATTCGACTGCCAGTTAACTATGGCTACACCTTC.

The chain carries TRBV6-5 and TRBJ2-7; maybe TRBD2 (5 bases). Germline V gives CDR1 MNHEY, CDR2 SVGAGI. V dropped 5 bases and J dropped 5 bases, with 16 bases sitting between them. CDR3 size: 14 residues. CDR3: CASSTGLAKDEQYF. Here the CDR3 DNA reads TGTGCCAGCAGTACCGGACTGGCGAAGGACGAGCAGTACTTC.